This T cell receptor beta chain was retrieved from a study of blood T cell repertoires in COVID-19. V lost 5 bases to trimming and J lost 5 bases, with 24 bases between them. There are 18 residues in the CDR3. The germline V gene encodes CDR1 LGHNA and CDR2 YSLEER. TCRdb's table, derived via immunoSEQ multiplex PCR, lists solely in-frame clones and lacks some. The sample shows under 350,000 clones, 83% of them seen only once. The chain couples TRBV4-3 to TRBJ2-2; a weak D match, TRBD2 (6 bases). This clonotype was obtained from a woman aged 45-65 years who had recovered from COVID-19. The sample taken for sequencing was peripheral blood. This chain's CDR3 is CASSAAGEVRLVTGELFF. The DNA for the CDR3 is TGCGCCAGCAGCGCGGCCGGAGAGGTCAGACTAGTAACCGGGGAGCTGTTTTTT.